The rows below give T cell receptor beta chains drawn from one sample of a study of blood T cell repertoires in COVID-19. Some clones are missing from TCRdb's copy, which holds only in-frame ones; the method was immunoSEQ multiplex PCR. Altogether around 150,000 clones are present, around 74% being singletons, with the ten largest covering around 2.8%. Sequencing used peripheral blood. These receptors were obtained from a man in his 70s with acute or convalescent COVID-19. CDR3s include the opening cysteine and the closing phenylalanine or tryptophan. The order of the fields is D gene, clone size, V gene, J gene, CDR3 DNA, CDR3 protein. The D gene is left open where the match is weak. Part of the rows lack a size; the others show once, few, many or a class for expanded clones.

>TRBD2|.|TRBV20-1|TRBJ2-7
TGCAGTGCTAGTCCGGCGGGGAGGGCCCCTCGCGAGCAGTACTTC
CSASPAGRAPREQYF
>TRBD1|.|TRBV27|TRBJ1-4
TGTGCCAGCAGTTTAAAGGCAGGGGGGAGGGAAAAACTGTTTTTT
CASSLKAGGREKLFF
>.|.|TRBV5-8|TRBJ2-3
TGTGCCAGCAGCGTATCTTCAGTGGCAGATACGCAGTATTTT
CASSVSSVADTQYF
>TRBD1|.|TRBV7-9|TRBJ2-6
TGTGCCAGCAGCTTAGGGACAGGGGGCATGGGGGCCAACGTCCTGACTTTC
CASSLGTGGMGANVLTF
>.|.|TRBV7-8|TRBJ1-2
TGTGCCAGCAGCTTGGCTATACTGGCAACCTCAGGCAACTATGGCTACACCTTC
CASSLAILATSGNYGYTF
>.|few|TRBV30|TRBJ1-1
TGTGCCTGGGGGGGGCAGATCACTGAAGCTTTCTTT
CAWGGQITEAFF
>.|.|TRBV5-1|TRBJ2-7
TGCGCCAGCAGAAGGAGCCTCACTTACGAGCAGTACTTC
CASRRSLTYEQYF
>TRBD2|.|TRBV4-2|TRBJ2-1
TGTGCCAGCAGCCAAGCCCAAATAGCGGGAGGTAGTAATGAGCAGTTCTTC
CASSQAQIAGGSNEQFF
>.|.|TRBV19|TRBJ1-3
TGTGCCAGTAGTATTATGACCGGGGGACTTATTGGAAACACCATATATTTT
CASSIMTGGLIGNTIYF
>.|.|TRBV25-1|TRBJ1-1
TGTGCCAGCAGTGAACCAGAAAGAGGGAACACTGAAGCTTTCTTT
CASSEPERGNTEAFF
>.|.|TRBV19|TRBJ1-5
TGTGCCAGTAGTATAGCCCCTCAGTCCCGCCAGCCCCAGCATTTT
CASSIAPQSRQPQHF
>.|.|TRBV6-2/TRBV6-3|TRBJ1-2
TGTGCCAGCAGTCCCGGTCGGGGGGCGCGGCTGGATGGCTACACCTTC
CASSPGRGARLDGYTF
>TRBD1|.|TRBV7-2|TRBJ2-2
TGTGCCAGCAGCTTCGGGACAGGGAACACCGGGGAGCTGTTTTTT
CASSFGTGNTGELFF
>.|.|TRBV5-5|TRBJ1-5
TGTGCCAGCAGCTTTTCGGGATCGAGCAATCAGCCCCAGCATTTT
CASSFSGSSNQPQHF
>.|.|TRBV19|TRBJ2-1
TGTGCCAGTAGTATGGGGGCTAGCTCTTACAATGAGCAGTTCTTC
CASSMGASSYNEQFF
>.|.|TRBV6-2/TRBV6-3|TRBJ1-5
TGTGCCAGCAGTTACCTGGGACAATATAGCAATCAGCCCCAGCATTTT
CASSYLGQYSNQPQHF
>TRBD1|.|TRBV5-1|TRBJ2-5
TGCGCCAGCAGCCGACGACAGGGGGCTTACGAGACCCAGTACTTC
CASSRRQGAYETQYF
>.|.|TRBV9|TRBJ2-7
TGTGCCAGCAGCGAGGGGGGGGCCGCCGGCTACGAGCAGTACTTC
CASSEGGAAGYEQYF
>.|.|TRBV7-9|TRBJ2-1
TGTGCCAGCAGCTTTGGGGTTGGTGCAGGGGGGAATAACAATGAGCAGTTCTTC
CASSFGVGAGGNNNEQFF
>TRBD2|.|TRBV5-1|TRBJ2-7
TGCGCCAGCAACGGACTAGCTAGCGACGAGCAGTACTTC
CASNGLASDEQYF
>.|.|TRBV9|TRBJ2-3
TGTGCCAGCAGCCGATGGGGGGTTATAGCGACCCGCAGCACAGATACGCAGTATTTT
CASSRWGVIATRSTDTQYF
>.|.|TRBV14|TRBJ1-1
TGTGCCAGCAGCCCAGGTACCAACACTGAAGCTTTCTTT
CASSPGTNTEAFF
>.|few|TRBV6-5|TRBJ2-1
TGTGCCAGCATGGTGGGGGCGAGCTCCTACAATGAGCAGTTCTTC
CASMVGASSYNEQFF
>.|.|TRBV10-3|TRBJ2-6
TGTGCCATCAGTGACAGCTCTGGGGCCAACGTCCTGACTTTC
CAISDSSGANVLTF
>TRBD1|.|TRBV2|TRBJ2-2
TGTGCCAGCAGTGAAGCGGGACAGCCTTTCACCGGGGAGCTGTTTTTT
CASSEAGQPFTGELFF
>TRBD1|.|TRBV6-6|TRBJ1-1
TGTGCCAGCACCCTAGACAGGGAGCACACTGAAGCTTTCTTT
CASTLDREHTEAFF
>.|.|TRBV6-4|TRBJ2-1
TGTGCCAGCAGTGGAGGCGGGAATGAGCAGTTCTTC
CASSGGGNEQFF
>TRBD2|.|TRBV19|TRBJ2-3
TGTGCCAGTAGTTCTAGGACTAGGGGAGATACGCAGTATTTT
CASSSRTRGDTQYF
>.|.|TRBV21-1|TRBJ1-1
TGTGCCAGCAGCTCACGGGACAGTGAAGCTTTCTTT
CASSSRDSEAFF
>TRBD1|.|TRBV27|TRBJ1-2
TGTGCCAGCAGTTTACACGGACAGGGTTCGGCCTATGGCTACACCTTC
CASSLHGQGSAYGYTF
>.|.|TRBV5-5|TRBJ1-3
TGTGCCAGCAGCTTACAGGTTGGAAACACCATATATTTT
CASSLQVGNTIYF
>.|.|TRBV5-8|TRBJ2-3
TGTGCCAGCAGCTTGCCCCGCGGGGGCACAGATACGCAGTATTTT
CASSLPRGGTDTQYF
>TRBD1|.|TRBV10-1|TRBJ2-3
TGCGCCAGCAGTGAACAGGGGCAGGACACAGATACGCAGTATTTT
CASSEQGQDTDTQYF
>.|.|TRBV6-5|TRBJ2-7
TGTGCCAGCAGCCTAGGACAGATCTACGAGCAGTACTTC
CASSLGQIYEQYF
>TRBD1|.|TRBV6-5|TRBJ1-2
TGTGCCAGCAGAGGGACAGCGGAGTACTATGGCTACACCTTC
CASRGTAEYYGYTF
>TRBD2|.|TRBV3-1/TRBV3-2|TRBJ2-5
TGTGCCAGCAGCGCCGCTAGCGGTATTGGCGGGACCCAGTACTTC
CASSAASGIGGTQYF
>TRBD1|.|TRBV24-1|TRBJ2-5
TGTGCCACCGCTACCGGACAGGGGGGCGAGACCCAGTACTTC
CATATGQGGETQYF
>.|.|TRBV25-1|TRBJ1-1
TGTGCCAGCAGCCGAGGGGGGGGGAACACTGAAGCTTTCTTT
CASSRGGGNTEAFF